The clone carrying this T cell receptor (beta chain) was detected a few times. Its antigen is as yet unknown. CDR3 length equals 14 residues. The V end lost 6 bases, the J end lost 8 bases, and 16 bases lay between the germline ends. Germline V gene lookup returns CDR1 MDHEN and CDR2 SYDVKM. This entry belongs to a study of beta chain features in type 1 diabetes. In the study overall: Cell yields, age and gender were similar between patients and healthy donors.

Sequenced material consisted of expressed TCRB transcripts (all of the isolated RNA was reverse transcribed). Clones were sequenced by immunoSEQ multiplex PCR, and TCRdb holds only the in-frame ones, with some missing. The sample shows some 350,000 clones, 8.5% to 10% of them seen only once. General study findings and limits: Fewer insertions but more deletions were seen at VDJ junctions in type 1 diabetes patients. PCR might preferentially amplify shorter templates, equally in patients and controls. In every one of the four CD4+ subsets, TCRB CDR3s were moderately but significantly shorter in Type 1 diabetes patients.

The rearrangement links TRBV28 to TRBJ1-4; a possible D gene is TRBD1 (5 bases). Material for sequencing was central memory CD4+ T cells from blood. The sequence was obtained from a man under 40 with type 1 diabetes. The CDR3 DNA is TGTGCCAGCAGCCCTGGGGGGAGTGAGGAAAAACTGTTTTTT. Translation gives CASSPGGSEEKLFF.